The entry below describes one TCR beta chain. Its antigen remains unidentified. This sample was taken from a study of shared clonotypes between healthy human individuals. Findings and limits, study-wide: The sampled material consisted only of blood, and tissue repertoires are likely to differ.

Each donor was a Caucasian adult residing in Nashville, Tennessee. Germline assignment: CDR1 MNHNY and CDR2 SVGAGI (reference sequence). V lost 7 bases to trimming and J lost 9 bases, with 17 bases between them. The CDR3 length is 13 residues. Libraries were prepared by immunoSEQ multiplex PCR; TCRdb keeps only in-frame clonotypes and omits some of them. The sample shows about 2 million clones, 85% to 95% of them seen only once. The specimen was naive CD4+ T cells sorted from blood. The subset denotes: CD45RA+ positively selected. The receptor was derived from a man between 18 and 29 years old in good health. The chain couples TRBV6-6 to TRBJ2-3; D unresolved. CDR3 residues: CASKSPESITQYF. The CDR3 DNA reads TGTGCCAGCAAATCTCCGGAGTCCATCACGCAGTATTTT.